Listed below are T cell receptor beta chains from one sample, sequenced in a study of tumor and adjacent non-tumor tissue in lung cancer. A single record per CDR3 protein comes from TCRdb applying MiXCR to the multiplex PCR reads. The table includes more than 85,000 distinct CDR3 sequences, roughly 80% detected once. The sample consisted of lung tumor tissue. The receptors derive from a woman aged 55-70 years with non-small cell lung cancer. Each CDR3 is given with its conserved first and last residue. A D gene is named only where the DNA matches it firmly. Some rows have no size entry. The others give once, few or many, or a class for an expanded clone.

abundance	j_gene	v_gene	d_gene	CDR3aa	CDR3nt
NA	TRBJ2-5	TRBV6-4	TRBD2	CASRPGLADQEIQYF	TGTGCCAGCAGACCGGGACTAGCGGACCAAGAGATCCAATACTTC
NA	TRBJ1-2	TRBV11-2	TRBD1	CASSFTGVSGYTF	TGTGCCAGCAGCTTTACAGGGGTCTCTGGCTACACCTTC
NA	TRBJ1-6	TRBV20-1	NA	CNATKQGRRSPLHF	TGCAATGCTACTAAACAGGGCCGGAGGTCACCCCTCCACTTT
many	TRBJ1-1	TRBV4-1	NA	CASSQSENRINTEAFF	TGCGCCAGCAGCCAATCGGAAAACAGGATCAACACTGAAGCTTTCTTT
NA	TRBJ1-5	TRBV20-1	NA	CSARYGQRTRNQPQHF	TGCAGTGCTAGATACGGACAGAGAACGAGAAATCAGCCCCAGCATTTT
NA	TRBJ1-1	TRBV11-1	NA	CAITLMADTEAFF	TGTGCCATCACCTTAATGGCAGACACTGAAGCTTTCTTT
NA	TRBJ2-3	TRBV5-6	TRBD2	CASVNSGNGGDTQYF	TGTGCCAGCGTCAACAGCGGGAACGGCGGAGATACGCAGTATTTT
NA	TRBJ1-2	TRBV28	NA	CASSPPDTYYGYTF	TGTGCCAGCAGCCCCCCCGACACCTACTATGGCTACACCTTC
NA	TRBJ2-1	TRBV6-2/TRBV6-3	NA	CASCRGPGFNEQFF	TGTGCCAGTTGCCGTGGTCCGGGGTTCAATGAACAGTTTTTC
NA	TRBJ1-1	TRBV6-5	NA	CASRPRDTGLTSF	TGTGCCAGTAGGCCCAGGGATACAGGTTTGACTTCCTTT
NA	TRBJ1-2	TRBV10-2	NA	CVSRKGGPSLDYGYTF	TGCGTCAGCAGGAAGGGGGGACCTTCACTCGACTATGGCTACACCTTC
NA	TRBJ2-7	TRBV20-1	TRBD2	CSASSGSGDRGRGEQYF	TGTAGTGCTAGTAGTGGTAGCGGGGACCGCGGGAGGGGCGAGCAGTACTTC